One sample yielded the 15 T cell receptor beta chains listed below, sequenced in a study of T cells in Graves' hyperthyroidism and ophthalmopathy. The source material, RNA transcripts, was used to amplify TCR beta CDR3 regions. The study used the HTBI primer set for a first-round RT-PCR of the TCR CDR3. TCRdb passed the multiplex PCR reads through MiXCR, listing each CDR3 protein once. The sample lists around 690,000 distinct CDR3 sequences, 15% to 20% occurring once. Sequences were obtained from blood. Every receptor here comes from a man aged 50 or older with Graves' hyperthyroidism.

This clonotype was picked up many times. The chain has TRBV6-1 and TRBJ1-1, with TRBD1 matching over 9 bases. This CDR3 contains 15 residues. Trimming cost V 5 bases and J 1 base; bases outside gene matches: 5. Germline V gene lookup returns CDR1 MNHNS and CDR2 SASEGT. The DNA for the CDR3 is TGTGCCAGCAGTCCCCCGGGACAGGGGAACACTGAAGCTTTCTTT. Its translation: CASSPPGQGNTEAFF.

This chain connects TRBV4-1 to TRBJ1-2, with TRBD1 identical over 8 bases. The germline V gene encodes CDR1 MGHRA and CDR2 YSYEKL. The trim removed 0 bases at V and 4 bases at J, leaving 7 bases unmatched. This CDR3 region has 16 residues. In DNA, the CDR3 is TGCGCCAGCAGCCAAGATCAGGGGGCTCGAGGCTATGGCTACACCTTC. Amino acids: CASSQDQGARGYGYTF.

The sample holds many counts of this clonotype. The V call is TRBV11-2, the J call TRBJ2-7, with TRBD2 as a possible D gene (6 bases). The germline V and J ends were trimmed by 1 base and 3 bases, with 16 bases remaining between them. The CDR3 loop spans 16 amino acids. Germline V gene data show CDR1 as SGHAT and CDR2 as FQNNGV. The CDR3 DNA is TGTGCCAGCAGCTTAGGCGGGAAAGAACCTGGCTACGAGCAGTACTTC. Encoded protein: CASSLGGKEPGYEQYF.

This rearrangement joins TRBV28 to TRBJ1-2, with D possibly matching TRBD1 (5 bases). The germline V gene encodes CDR1 MDHEN and CDR2 SYDVKM. Trimming removed 4 bases at V and 4 bases at J, with 16 bases between. This CDR3 spans 15 amino acids. CDR3 in DNA: TGTGCCAGCAGTTCCTTCCCACGGGGGGGCTATGGCTACACCTTC. This gives the protein CASSSFPRGGYGYTF.

The chain uses TRBV5-1 and TRBJ1-5, with D unresolved. The V and J ends lost 4 bases and 7 bases respectively, with 15 bases between them. The CDR3 is 14 amino acids. Looked up from germline, CDR1 is SGHRS and CDR2 is YFSETQ. CDR3: CASSAAGGQQPQHF. The CDR3 DNA follows: TGCGCCAGCAGCGCGGCAGGTGGTCAACAGCCCCAGCATTTT.

This sequence joins TRBV6-5 and TRBJ2-2; D is unclear. Trimming cost V 5 bases and J 9 bases, with 19 bases left between them. Germline V gene lookup returns CDR1 MNHEY and CDR2 SVGAGI. The CDR3 runs to 15 residues. The DNA of the CDR3 is TGTGCCAGCAGTCGGACGGTTCTCGAACACCGGGAGCTGTTTTTT. The encoded protein is CASSRTVLEHRELFF.

This rearrangement joins TRBV4-3 to TRBJ1-1, with 9 bases identical to TRBD1. CDR3 size: 17 residues. V was clipped by 0 bases and J by 1 base; unmatched bases: 6. CDR1 and CDR2 from the germline V gene are LGHNA and YSLEER. CDR3 amino acids: CASSQDAYRGPNTEAFF. CDR3 DNA sequence: TGCGCCAGCAGCCAAGATGCGTACAGGGGGCCGAACACTGAAGCTTTCTTT.

CDR3 nucleotides: TGCAGCGGGACTAGCGGGAGTAGGAGCTCCTACGAGCAGTACTTC. This translates into CSGTSGSRSSYEQYF. The rearrangement links TRBV29-1 to TRBJ2-7; 13 bases are shared with TRBD2. This CDR3 is built from 15 residues. The J segment lost 0 bases and the V segment lost 7 bases, leaving 6 bases of the junction unmatched. Germline V lookup: CDR1 SQVTM, CDR2 ANQGSEA.

This clonotype was found once. This chain uses TRBV12-3 or TRBV12-4 with TRBJ2-7; D is undetermined. CDR3 length equals 14 residues. Trimming pared 3 bases from V and 1 base from J, leaving 10 bases between. CDR3 DNA sequence: TGTGCCAGCAGTTTGTCCGGGCCTTCCTACGAGCAGTACTTC. The encoded protein is CASSLSGPSYEQYF.

This clonotype was found many times. The rearrangement joins TRBV9 to TRBJ1-6; 9 positions agree with TRBD1. J lost 10 bases, V lost 4 bases, and 12 bases had no gene match. CDR1 and CDR2 from the germline V gene are SGDLS and YYNGEE. The CDR3 runs to 16 residues. This CDR3 is CASSRPGQGGRSPLHF. The CDR3 bases are TGTGCCAGCAGCAGGCCGGGACAGGGAGGCCGATCACCCCTCCACTTT.

This clonotype has at least ten counts. The V call is TRBV2, the J call TRBJ1-5, with 7 nucleotides matching TRBD1. Unmatched junction bases numbered 13, after V lost 6 bases and J lost 5 bases. CDR1 is SNHLY, CDR2 FYNNEI, per germline. This CDR3 contains 16 residues. In nucleotides, the CDR3 is TGTGCCAGCAGGGATCACCCAGACAGGGACTATCAGCCCCAGCATTTT. It yields the protein CASRDHPDRDYQPQHF.

The V and J genes are TRBV19 and TRBJ2-7, with a tentative D call TRBD2 (7 bases). The CDR3 is 15 residues long. Germline values: CDR1 LNHDA, CDR2 SQIVND (reference sequence). Trimming left V 1 base short and J 3 bases short, with 13 bases between. The CDR3 loop reads CASSIGEGDIYEQYF. As DNA, the CDR3 is TGTGCCAGTAGTATAGGGGAGGGGGACATCTACGAGCAGTACTTC. Together with reference TRBV19 and TRBJ2-7, the CDR3 gives the full variable domain: DGGITQSPKYLFRKEGQNVTLSCEQNLNHDAMYWYRQDPGQGLRLIYYSQIVNDFQKGDIAEGYSVSREKKESFPLTVTSAQKNPTAFYLCASSIGEGDIYEQYFGPGTRLTVT.

This clonotype was counted ten times or more. The CDR3 DNA sequence: TGTGCCAGCAGTGAAGCGCTTCTTGGCGGCTCGAACACTGAAGCTTTCTTT. The encoded protein is CASSEALLGGSNTEAFF. The chain uses TRBV6-1 and TRBJ1-1; D is undetermined. CDR1 is MNHNS, CDR2 SASEGT, per germline. Trimming shortened V by 0 bases and J by 1 base, and 15 bases separated the two germline ends. The CDR3 spans 17 residues.

This clonotype was seen only a few times. The V and J genes are TRBV29-1 and TRBJ1-1; D may be TRBD1 (5 bases). The CDR3 spans 14 residues. Trimming left V 0 bases short and J 5 bases short, with 13 bases between. Germline V gives CDR1 SQVTM, CDR2 ANQGSEA. The CDR3 DNA sequence: TGCAGCGTTGAAGATAAGTCAGGGATTACTGAAGCTTTCTTT. This gives the protein CSVEDKSGITEAFF.

Concerning this clonotype itself: Mismatch with germline at one junction end may stem from a read error. This rearrangement joins TRBV7-2 to TRBJ2-7; possible D gene TRBD2, 5 bases. Germline V lookup: CDR1 SGHTA, CDR2 FQGNSA. The CDR3 runs 14 residues. CDR3 sequence reads: CASNLGSSLYEQYF. The CDR3 nucleotides read TGTGCCAGCAACTTAGGTTCTAGCTTGTACGAGCAGTACTTC.